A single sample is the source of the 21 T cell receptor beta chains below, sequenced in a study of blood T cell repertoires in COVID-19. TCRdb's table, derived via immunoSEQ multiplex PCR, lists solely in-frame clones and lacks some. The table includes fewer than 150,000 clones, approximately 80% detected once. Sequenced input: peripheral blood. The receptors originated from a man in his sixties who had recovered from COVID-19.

The CDR3 DNA sequence: TGTGCCAGCAGCCAAGATAGTCGGGGATCGCAGCCCCAGCATTTT. Its protein product is CASSQDSRGSQPQHF. This chain uses TRBV3-1 (or the pseudogene TRBV3-2) with TRBJ1-5, with no clear D. Trimming removed 0 bases at V and 7 bases at J, with 13 bases between. This CDR3 contains 15 residues. Germline V gene data show CDR1 as LGHDT and CDR2 as YNNKEL (reference sequence).

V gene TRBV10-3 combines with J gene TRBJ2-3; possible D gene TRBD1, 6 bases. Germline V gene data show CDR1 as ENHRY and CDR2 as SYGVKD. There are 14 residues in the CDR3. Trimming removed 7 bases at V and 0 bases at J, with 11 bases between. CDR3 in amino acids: CAIMIDRSTDTQYF. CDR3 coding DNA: TGTGCCATCATGATTGACAGGAGCACAGATACGCAGTATTTT.

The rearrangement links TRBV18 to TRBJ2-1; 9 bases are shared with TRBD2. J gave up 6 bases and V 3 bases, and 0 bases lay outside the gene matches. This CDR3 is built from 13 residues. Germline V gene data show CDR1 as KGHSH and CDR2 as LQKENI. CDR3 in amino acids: CASSPTSGNEQFF. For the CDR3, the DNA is TGTGCCAGCTCACCGACTAGCGGCAATGAGCAGTTCTTC.

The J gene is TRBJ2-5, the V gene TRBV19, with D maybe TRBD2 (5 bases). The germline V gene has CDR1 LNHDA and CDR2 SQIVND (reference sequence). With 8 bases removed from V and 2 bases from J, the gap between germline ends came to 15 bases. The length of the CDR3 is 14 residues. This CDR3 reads CASSSARRQETQYF. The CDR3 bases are TGTGCCAGTTCCTCCGCGCGGAGGCAAGAGACCCAGTACTTC.

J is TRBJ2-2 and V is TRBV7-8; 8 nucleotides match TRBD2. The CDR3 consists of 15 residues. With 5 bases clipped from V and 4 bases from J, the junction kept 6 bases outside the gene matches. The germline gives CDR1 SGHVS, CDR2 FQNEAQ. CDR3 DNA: TGTGCCAGCAGCCCGGGACTAGAGGGCACCGGGGAGCTGTTTTTT. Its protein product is CASSPGLEGTGELFF.

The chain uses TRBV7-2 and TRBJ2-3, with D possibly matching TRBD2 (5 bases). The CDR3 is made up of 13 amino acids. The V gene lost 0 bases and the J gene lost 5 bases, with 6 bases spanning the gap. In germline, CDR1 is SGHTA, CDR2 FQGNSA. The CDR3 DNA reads TGTGCCAGCAGCTTAGCTGAGGGAGATACGCAGTATTTT. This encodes CASSLAEGDTQYF.

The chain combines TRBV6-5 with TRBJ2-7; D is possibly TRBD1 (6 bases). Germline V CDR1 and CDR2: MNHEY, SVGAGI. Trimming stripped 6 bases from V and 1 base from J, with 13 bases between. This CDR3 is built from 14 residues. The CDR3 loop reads CASSQAQGSYEQYF. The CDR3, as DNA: TGTGCCAGCAGCCAAGCACAGGGTTCCTACGAGCAGTACTTC.

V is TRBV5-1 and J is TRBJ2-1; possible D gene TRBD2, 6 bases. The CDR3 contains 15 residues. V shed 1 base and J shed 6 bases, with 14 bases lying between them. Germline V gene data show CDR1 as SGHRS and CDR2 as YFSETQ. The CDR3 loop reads CASSLRGSGTNEQFF. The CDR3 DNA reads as TGCGCCAGCAGCTTGCGGGGGTCGGGAACCAATGAGCAGTTCTTC.

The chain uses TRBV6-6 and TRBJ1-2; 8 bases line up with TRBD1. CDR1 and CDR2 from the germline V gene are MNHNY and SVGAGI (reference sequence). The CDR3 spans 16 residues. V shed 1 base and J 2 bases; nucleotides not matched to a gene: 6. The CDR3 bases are TGTGCCAGCAGTTACTTGGGTCAGGGGGCGAACTATGGCTACACCTTC. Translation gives CASSYLGQGANYGYTF.

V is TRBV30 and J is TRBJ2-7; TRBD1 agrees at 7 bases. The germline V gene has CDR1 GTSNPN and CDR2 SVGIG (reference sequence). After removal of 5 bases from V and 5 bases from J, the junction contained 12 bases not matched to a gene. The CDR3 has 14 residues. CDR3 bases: TGTGCCTGGGACGCGACAGGGAAGGTCAACGAGCAGTACTTC. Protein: CAWDATGKVNEQYF.

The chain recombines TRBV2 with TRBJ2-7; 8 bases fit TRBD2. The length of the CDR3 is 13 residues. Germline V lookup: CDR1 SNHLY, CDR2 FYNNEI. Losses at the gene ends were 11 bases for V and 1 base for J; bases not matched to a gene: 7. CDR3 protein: CAGQPGGSYEQYF. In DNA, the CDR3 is TGTGCCGGACAACCGGGAGGGTCCTACGAGCAGTACTTC.

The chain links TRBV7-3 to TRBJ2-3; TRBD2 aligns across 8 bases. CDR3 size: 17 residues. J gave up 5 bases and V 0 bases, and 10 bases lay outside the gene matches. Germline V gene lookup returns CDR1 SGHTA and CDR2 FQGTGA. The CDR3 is CASSLTSAAGVGDTQYF. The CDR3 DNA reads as TGTGCCAGCAGCTTAACGAGTGCAGCGGGAGTAGGAGATACGCAGTATTTT.

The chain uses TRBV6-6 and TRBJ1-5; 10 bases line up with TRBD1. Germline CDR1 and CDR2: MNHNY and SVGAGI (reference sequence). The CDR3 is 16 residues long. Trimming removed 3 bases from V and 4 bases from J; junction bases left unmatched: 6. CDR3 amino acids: CASSYVKGQGNQPQHF. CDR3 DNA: TGTGCCAGCAGTTATGTTAAGGGACAGGGGAATCAGCCCCAGCATTTT.

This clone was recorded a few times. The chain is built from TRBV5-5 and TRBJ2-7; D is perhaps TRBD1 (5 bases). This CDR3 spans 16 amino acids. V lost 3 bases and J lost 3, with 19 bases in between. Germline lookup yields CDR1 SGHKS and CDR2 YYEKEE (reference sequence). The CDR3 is CASSSRQAGINYEQYF. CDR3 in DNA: TGTGCCAGCAGCTCCCGCCAGGCAGGGATCAACTACGAGCAGTACTTC.

CDR3 nucleotides: TGTGCCAGCAGCTTAGACGGGGTCGATGAGCAGTTCTTC. Its translation: CASSLDGVDEQFF. V is TRBV7-3 and J is TRBJ2-1; tentatively, D is TRBD2 (5 bases). Deletions cut 2 bases from V and 8 bases from J, with 10 bases between. Germline CDR1 reads SGHTA; CDR2 reads FQGTGA. The CDR3 is made up of 13 amino acids.

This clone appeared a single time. The CDR3 sequence: CASSDRTGGNTIYF. DNA of the CDR3: TGTGCCAGCAGTGACCGGACGGGAGGAAACACCATATATTTT. The rearrangement joins TRBV2 to TRBJ1-3; D not certain. The CDR3 totals 14 residues. The V and J ends lost 3 bases and 4 bases respectively, with 10 bases between them. CDR1 is SNHLY, CDR2 FYNNEI, per germline.

The CDR3 nucleotides read TGTGCCAGCAGCTTAGGGGGCACAGGGTACGGACTGTTTTTT. It codes for CASSLGGTGYGLFF. This chain joins TRBV7-2 and TRBJ1-4, with a weak D call TRBD1 (6 bases). The CDR3 loop spans 14 amino acids. Trimming left V 1 base short and J 13 bases short, with 16 bases between. In germline, CDR1 is SGHTA, CDR2 FQGNSA.

The CDR3 protein is CASSLGEDLGYTF. Written as DNA, the CDR3 is TGTGCCAGCAGTTTAGGCGAGGATCTTGGCTACACCTTC. The chain employs TRBV6-2 or TRBV6-3 and TRBJ1-2; D remains ambiguous. CDR3 length equals 13 residues. Trimming took 4 bases from V and 7 from J, leaving 13 bases between them. Germline CDR1 and CDR2: MNHEY and SVGEGT.

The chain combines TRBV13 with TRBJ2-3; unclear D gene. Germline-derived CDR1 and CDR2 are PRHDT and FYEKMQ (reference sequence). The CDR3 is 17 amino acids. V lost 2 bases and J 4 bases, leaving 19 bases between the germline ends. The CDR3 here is CASSLRQATTLPDTQYF. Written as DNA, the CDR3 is TGTGCCAGCAGCTTACGGCAGGCTACCACCCTGCCAGATACGCAGTATTTT.

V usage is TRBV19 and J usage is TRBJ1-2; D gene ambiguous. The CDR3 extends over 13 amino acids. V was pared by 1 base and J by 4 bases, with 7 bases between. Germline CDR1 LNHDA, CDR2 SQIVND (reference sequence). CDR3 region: CASSIAAGYGYTF. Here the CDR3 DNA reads TGTGCCAGTAGTATAGCTGCGGGCTATGGCTACACCTTC.

The CDR3 DNA reads as TGTGCCAGCAGCTTAGGGCAAAGTGAAAAACTGTTTTTT. Amino acid sequence: CASSLGQSEKLFF. The chain uses TRBV11-2 and TRBJ1-4, with no clear D. In germline, CDR1 is SGHAT, CDR2 FQNNGV. The V gene lost 1 base and the J gene lost 7 bases, with 7 bases spanning the gap. This CDR3 spans 13 amino acids.